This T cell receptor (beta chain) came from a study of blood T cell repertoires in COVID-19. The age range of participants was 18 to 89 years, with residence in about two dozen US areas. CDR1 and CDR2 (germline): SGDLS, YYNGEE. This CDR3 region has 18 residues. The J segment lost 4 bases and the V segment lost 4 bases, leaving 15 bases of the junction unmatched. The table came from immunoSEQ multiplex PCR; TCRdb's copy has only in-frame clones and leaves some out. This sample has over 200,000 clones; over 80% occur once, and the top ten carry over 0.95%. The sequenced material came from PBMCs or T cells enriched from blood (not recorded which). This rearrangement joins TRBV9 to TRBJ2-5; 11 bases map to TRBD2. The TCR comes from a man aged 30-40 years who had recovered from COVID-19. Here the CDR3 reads CASSFSGDSGGAGETQYF. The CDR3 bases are TGTGCCAGCAGCTTCAGCGGTGATAGCGGGGGGGCCGGAGAGACCCAGTACTTC.